This T cell receptor (beta chain) comes out of a study of blood T cell repertoires in COVID-19 (dated by TCRdb to 2018 to 2020). A note on the overall study: Collaborator samples came from the United States, Italy and Spain and covered acute and convalescent phases of COVID-19. The material from the prospective study consisted of cDNA or gDNA derived from T cells, B-cell-depleted T cells, or PBMCs. Deeply sampled blood TCRbeta repertoires from subjects exposed to, actively infected with, or recovered from COVID-19 were included in the dataset. The repertoires were made available in a free public database intended to serve as a resource for research on the immune response to SARS-CoV-2. The samples were drawn from the first 160 participants of the ongoing ImmuneRACE study and from some 1,300 subjects provided by 6 global collaborators. The sample metadata nearly always contained a de-identified subject ID, COVID-19 status, age in years and sex. Where available, HLA class I and class II types were obtained from metadata supplied by the sample provider rather than from assay-based typing. The investigation overall reported the following: How much clinical and demographic metadata was included differed by source and by participant, and the metadata was provided uncurated.

The immunoSEQ Assay, a bias-controlled multiplex PCR, was used to amplify TCRbeta CDR3 regions from genomic DNA. Under the source paper's analysis protocol: Within the assay, amplification of reference gene primers was used to estimate how many nucleated cells each sample contained. Sequence reads were collapsed and filtered to measure the absolute abundance of every unique TCRbeta CDR3 rearrangement. Productive Simpson clonality was computed per sample as the square root of Simpson's diversity index over productive rearrangements. The table was pulled from immuneACCESS by TCRdb, which kept in-frame rearrangements only. Such tables lose some clones; where checked, under half of the loss comes from unresolved V genes, and the rest has no known cause. Clonal size and the V and J genes are those of that table, whereas D and trimming came from the DNA. This sample holds 200,000 to 300,000 clones; around 86% were observed only once. The top ten constitute roughly 1.6% of the sample.

A second Seattle source provided samples from volunteer blood donors who had recovered from COVID-19. The collaborating institutions used their own protocols to collect whole blood in K2EDTA tubes. For TCRbeta analysis, collaborators shipped samples as frozen whole blood, isolated PBMCs, or DNA extracted from either of those sample types. As for this clone: Its antigen remains undetermined. The record has no base qualities; no much larger clone is one base away.

The CDR3 covers 14 residues, taking in both the cysteine and the phenylalanine. The only DNA kept is the CDR3, 42 bases in frame from the first base. The germline V gene supplies CDR1 ENHRY and CDR2 SYGVKD. Relative to germline, V is missing 6 bases and J is missing 5 bases, with 7 bases of the junction outside any gene match. The chain couples TRBV10-3 to TRBJ2-7; TRBD1 lines up with 10 middle nucleotides. Sequenced: peripheral blood. This sequence originates from a woman between 35 and 50 years old who had recovered from COVID-19. The CDR3 protein: CAIRRGQGTDEQYF. The sequence in DNA is TGTGCCATCAGGAGGGGACAGGGGACTGACGAGCAGTACTTC.